Listed below are T cell receptor beta chains from one sample, sequenced in a study of identifying expanded T cells in peripheral blood. Only in-frame clones appear in the TCRdb table, and some are missing; sequencing was by immunoSEQ multiplex PCR. Among under 120,000 clones, around 89% were seen once, and the ten largest hold 16%. The specimen was blood. Every receptor here comes from a person aged 18 to 69 in good health. CDR3s include the opening cysteine and the closing phenylalanine or tryptophan. The D gene is left open where the match is weak. The listing skips clone size in some rows; elsewhere it reads once, few, many or a size class.

length: 11; J: TRBJ2-7; V: TRBV20-1; D: .; size: .; CDR3: CSATWGYEQYF; DNA: TGCAGTGCTACCTGGGGCTACGAGCAGTACTTC
length: 13; J: TRBJ2-7; V: TRBV7-2; D: .; size: few; CDR3: CASSLATYHEQYF; DNA: TGTGCCAGCAGCTTAGCTACCTACCACGAGCAGTACTTC
length: 14; J: TRBJ1-4; V: TRBV18; D: .; size: .; CDR3: CASSPGALNEKLFF; DNA: TGTGCCAGCTCGCCGGGGGCCCTTAATGAAAAACTGTTTTTT
length: 19; J: TRBJ1-6; V: TRBV27; D: .; size: .; CDR3: CASSLRRDTPRSYNSPLHF; DNA: TGTGCCAGCAGTTTACGCCGGGATACCCCCCGCTCCTATAATTCACCCCTCCACTTT
length: 12; J: TRBJ2-5; V: TRBV7-9; D: TRBD1; size: .; CDR3: CASSGQEETQYF; DNA: TGTGCCAGCAGCGGACAGGAAGAGACCCAGTACTTC
length: 14; J: TRBJ2-2; V: TRBV19; D: TRBD1; size: few; CDR3: CAGRDRVNTGELFF; DNA: TGTGCCGGCCGGGACAGGGTGAACACCGGGGAGCTGTTTTTT
length: 14; J: TRBJ2-5; V: TRBV12-5; D: .; size: .; CDR3: CASGPGAVRETQYF; DNA: TGTGCTAGTGGCCCCGGGGCTGTCCGCGAGACCCAGTACTTC
length: 16; J: TRBJ2-5; V: TRBV11-2; D: TRBD2; size: .; CDR3: CASSQIAGVRQETQYF; DNA: TGTGCCAGCAGTCAAATAGCGGGGGTTAGGCAAGAGACCCAGTACTTC
length: 17; J: TRBJ2-3; V: TRBV19; D: .; size: once; CDR3: CASSRPPGHGGTDTQYF; DNA: TGTGCCAGTAGTAGGCCCCCCGGGCATGGTGGCACAGATACGCAGTATTTT
length: 13; J: TRBJ2-5; V: TRBV27; D: .; size: .; CDR3: CASRGPDQETQYF; DNA: TGTGCCAGCAGAGGGCCAGACCAAGAGACCCAGTACTTC
length: 14; J: TRBJ2-3; V: TRBV11-3; D: .; size: .; CDR3: CASSLGDWADTQYF; DNA: TGTGCCAGCAGCTTAGGGGATTGGGCAGATACGCAGTATTTT
length: 21; J: TRBJ1-3; V: TRBV23-1; D: .; size: .; CDR3: CASSQSIGGKPPHRAGNTIYF; DNA: TGCGCCAGCAGTCAATCAATCGGGGGAAAGCCTCCTCATCGGGCTGGAAACACCATATATTTT
length: 17; J: TRBJ2-2; V: TRBV4-3; D: TRBD2; size: .; CDR3: CASSQEGAGGSTGELFF; DNA: TGCGCCAGCAGCCAAGAGGGGGCGGGGGGGAGCACCGGGGAGCTGTTTTTT
length: 16; J: TRBJ1-5; V: TRBV19; D: .; size: once; CDR3: CASSRGKQGTLEPQHF; DNA: TGTGCCAGTAGTAGGGGAAAACAGGGTACGTTGGAGCCCCAGCATTTT
length: 13; J: TRBJ2-6; V: TRBV28; D: .; size: once; CDR3: CASSRQAVNVLTF; DNA: TGTGCCAGCAGCCGACAGGCCGTCAACGTCCTGACTTTC
length: 14; J: TRBJ1-3; V: TRBV9; D: .; size: once; CDR3: CASSVWGGRNTIYF; DNA: TGTGCCAGCAGCGTATGGGGGGGAAGAAACACCATATATTTT
length: 16; J: TRBJ2-3; V: TRBV10-3; D: TRBD1; size: .; CDR3: CAISYRGTSSTDTQYF; DNA: TGTGCCATCAGTTACAGGGGCACCTCTAGCACAGATACGCAGTATTTT
length: 15; J: TRBJ2-3; V: TRBV18; D: TRBD2; size: .; CDR3: CASSRLAGGRDTQYF; DNA: TGTGCCAGCTCACGGCTAGCGGGGGGACGGGATACGCAGTATTTT
length: 15; J: TRBJ2-6; V: TRBV6-5; D: .; size: .; CDR3: CASTSSSSGANVLTF; DNA: TGTGCCAGCACCAGCTCGAGCTCTGGGGCCAACGTCCTGACTTTC
length: 18; J: TRBJ2-1; V: TRBV5-5; D: .; size: once; CDR3: CASSLAGGGWSSYNEQFF; DNA: TGTGCCAGCAGCTTGGCCGGTGGCGGGTGGAGCTCCTACAATGAGCAGTTCTTC
length: 13; J: TRBJ2-5; V: TRBV7-2; D: .; size: .; CDR3: CASSLMDGETQYF; DNA: TGTGCCAGCAGCTTAATGGACGGGGAGACCCAGTACTTC
length: 16; J: TRBJ2-6; V: TRBV14; D: TRBD1; size: few; CDR3: CASRPDRGAGANVLTF; DNA: TGTGCCAGCAGACCCGACAGGGGTGCTGGGGCCAACGTCCTGACTTTC
length: 14; J: TRBJ1-3; V: TRBV28; D: .; size: few; CDR3: CASSFPTRGNTIYF; DNA: TGTGCCAGCAGTTTTCCCACCCGGGGAAACACCATATATTTT
length: 15; J: TRBJ1-1; V: TRBV28; D: TRBD1; size: .; CDR3: CASSYPGGWDTEAFF; DNA: TGTGCCAGCAGTTATCCAGGGGGCTGGGACACTGAAGCTTTCTTT
length: 14; J: TRBJ1-1; V: TRBV4-2; D: .; size: .; CDR3: CASSQGDMNTEAFF; DNA: TGTGCCAGCAGCCAAGGGGACATGAACACTGAAGCTTTCTTT
length: 13; J: TRBJ1-1; V: TRBV11-3; D: .; size: .; CDR3: CASSFRAGTEAFF; DNA: TGTGCCAGCAGCTTCAGGGCTGGCACTGAAGCTTTCTTT